Below are 29 T cell receptor beta chains sequenced from a single sample in a study of OX40 agonist ivuxolimab in advanced cancers. The table came from immunoSEQ multiplex PCR; TCRdb's copy has only in-frame clones and leaves some out. The table lists around 60,000 clones, about 93% of them singletons. The sample here was CD4+ or CD8+ T cells sorted from blood, taken in a trial of the OX40 agonist ivuxolimab. These receptor sequences come from an adult with an advanced solid tumor such as melanoma, head and neck, liver or kidney cancer.

The chain links TRBV13 to TRBJ1-5, with D perhaps matching TRBD1 (5 bases). The V and J ends lost 4 bases and 6 bases respectively, with 7 bases between them. CDR3 size: 12 residues. In germline, CDR1 is PRHDT, CDR2 FYEKMQ (reference sequence). The CDR3 DNA sequence: TGTGCCAGCAGCTCCGGGGGTCAGCCCCAGCATTTT. It yields the protein CASSSGGQPQHF.

The chain couples TRBV7-9 to TRBJ1-1; 7 nucleotides agree with TRBD1. Germline lookup yields CDR1 SEHNR and CDR2 FQNEAQ (reference sequence). This CDR3 contains 13 residues. V was clipped by 9 bases and J by 0 bases; unmatched bases: 4. CDR3 sequence (DNA): TGTGCCAGTGGGACAGCGTTGAACACTGAAGCTTTCTTT. Protein: CASGTALNTEAFF. The entire variable domain, with the rest obtained from reference TRBV7-9 and TRBJ1-1, is as follows: DTGVSQNPRHKITKRGQNVTFRCDPISEHNRLYWYRQTLGQGPEFLTYFQNEAQLEKSRLLSDRFSAERPKGSFSTLEIQRTEQGDSAMYLCASGTALNTEAFFGQGTRLTVV.

The chain uses TRBV7-9 and TRBJ2-2; D not certain. Deletions cut 2 bases from V and 7 bases from J, with 5 bases between. The CDR3 has 12 residues. Germline-derived CDR1 and CDR2 are SEHNR and FQNEAQ (reference sequence). CDR3 residues: CASSLLVGELFF. The CDR3 region has the DNA TGTGCCAGCAGCTTACTAGTCGGGGAGCTGTTTTTT.

CDR3 loop: CAWEAWGSYNEQFF. CDR3 DNA: TGTGCCTGGGAAGCATGGGGTTCCTACAATGAGCAGTTCTTC. This chain joins TRBV30 and TRBJ2-1; D unresolved. Per the germline V gene, CDR1 is GTSNPN and CDR2 is SVGIG (reference sequence). The CDR3 extends over 14 amino acids. The V end was cut by 5 bases, the J end by 1 base, with 12 bases between.

V is TRBV7-8 and J is TRBJ2-1; D is undetermined. The CDR3 has 13 residues. CDR1 is SGHVS, CDR2 FQNEAQ, per germline. The germline V and J ends were trimmed by 0 bases and 4 bases, with 4 bases remaining between them. CDR3 residues: CASSLADYNEQFF. DNA for the CDR3: TGTGCCAGCAGCTTAGCAGATTACAATGAGCAGTTCTTC.

The J gene is TRBJ2-1, the V gene TRBV28; no clear D. This CDR3 is 15 amino acids long. Trimming removed 3 bases at V and 6 bases at J, with 15 bases between. Germline V CDR1 and CDR2: MDHEN, SYDVKM. The CDR3 DNA sequence: TGTGCCAGCAGTTTCCTAGAGCCCGCTCCCAATGAGCAGTTCTTC. This encodes CASSFLEPAPNEQFF.

V gene TRBV10-2 combines with J gene TRBJ2-1; no clear D. Germline-derived CDR1 and CDR2 are WSHSY and SAAADI. V was clipped by 3 bases and J by 4 bases, with 19 bases between them. The CDR3 length is 17 residues. The CDR3 reads CASSDVRRPQTYNEQFF. CDR3 nucleotides: TGCGCCAGCAGTGATGTAAGGCGACCTCAGACGTACAATGAGCAGTTCTTC.

This clone was observed a handful of times. This chain connects TRBV28 to TRBJ1-5; no clear D. Trimming removed 5 bases from V and 1 base from J, with 6 bases in between. This CDR3 has 13 amino acids. The germline CDR1 and CDR2 sequences are MDHEN and SYDVKM. CDR3 DNA sequence: TGTGCCAGCAGTCCCCTAAGCAATCAGCCCCAGCATTTT. Protein product: CASSPLSNQPQHF.

The chain uses TRBV6-6 and TRBJ2-7; no clear D. Trimming took off 3 bases at V and 5 bases at J, with 8 bases between the two ends. CDR3 length equals 12 residues. Looked up from germline, CDR1 is MNHNY and CDR2 is SVGAGI (reference sequence). CDR3 sequence reads: CASSYDVDEQYF. Here the CDR3 DNA reads TGTGCCAGCAGTTATGACGTAGACGAGCAGTACTTC.

The rearrangement uses TRBV4-1 and TRBJ2-7; 10 positions match TRBD1. CDR1 and CDR2 from the germline V gene are MGHRA and YSYEKL. This CDR3 has 15 amino acids. The V gene end was trimmed by 4 bases and the J gene end by 0 bases; junction bases not matched to a gene: 3. CDR3 protein: CASSRGQGSSYEQYF. The CDR3 DNA is TGCGCCAGCAGCCGGGGACAGGGGAGCTCCTACGAGCAGTACTTC.

The sample holds one count of this clone. V is TRBV10-1 and J is TRBJ2-2; no reliable D call. The ends were cut back, 4 bases at V and 4 bases at J, with 7 bases in the middle. The CDR3 is made up of 13 amino acids. Germline CDR1 reads WNHNN; CDR2 reads SYGVQD (reference sequence). The CDR3 nucleotides are TGCGCCAGCAGTGGCCTAGTCACCGGGGAGCTGTTTTTT. Translating gives CASSGLVTGELFF.

The rearrangement joins TRBV30 to TRBJ1-1; possibly TRBD1 for D (5 bases). The CDR3 totals 14 residues. Germline loops: CDR1 GTSNPN, CDR2 SVGIG (reference sequence). The V and J ends lost 3 bases and 4 bases respectively, with 15 bases between them. CDR3 loop: CAWSELGGGTEAFF. The CDR3 nucleotides read TGTGCCTGGAGCGAACTGGGGGGTGGCACTGAAGCTTTCTTT.

V usage is TRBV4-2 and J usage is TRBJ2-7; D possibly uses TRBD1 or TRBD2 (6 bases each). Trimming left V 4 bases short and J 2 bases short, with 12 bases between. The CDR3 length is 14 residues. Germline values: CDR1 LGHNA, CDR2 YNFKEQ. The CDR3 DNA reads TGTGCCAGCAGCCCAACGGGGGCAACCTACGAGCAGTACTTC. It codes for CASSPTGATYEQYF.

The chain employs TRBV7-6 and TRBJ2-5; D is unresolved. Germline V CDR1 and CDR2: SGHVS, FNYEAQ. Trimming pared 2 bases from V and 5 bases from J, leaving 9 bases between. The CDR3 is 13 residues long. Here the CDR3 reads CASSLSRYETQYF. In nucleotides, the CDR3 is TGTGCCAGCAGCTTATCCAGATACGAGACCCAGTACTTC.

The chain uses TRBV7-9 and TRBJ1-2; no clear D gene. Trimming removed 4 bases at V and 2 bases at J, with 5 bases between. Germline V CDR1 and CDR2: SEHNR, FQNEAQ (reference sequence). The CDR3 spans 12 residues. CDR3 DNA sequence: TGTGCCAGCAGCTCTAGGAACTATGGCTACACCTTC. Amino acids: CASSSRNYGYTF.

This clone came up once. This chain connects TRBV7-3 to TRBJ1-1; D not certain. The CDR3 sequence is 14 residues long. The V end lost 0 bases, the J end lost 4 bases, and 9 bases lay between the germline ends. CDR1 SGHTA and CDR2 FQGTGA come from the germline V gene. The CDR3 DNA is TGTGCCAGCAGCTTAACGTCGGCGGGCACTGAAGCTTTCTTT. Encoded protein: CASSLTSAGTEAFF. Based on the CDR3 plus reference TRBV7-3 and TRBJ1-1, the full variable domain is GAGVSQTPSNKVTEKGKYVELRCDPISGHTALYWYRQSLGQGPEFLIYFQGTGAADDSGLPNDRFFAVRPEGSVSTLKIQRTERGDSAVYLCASSLTSAGTEAFFGQGTRLTVV.

This sequence joins TRBV9 and TRBJ1-6, with D unresolved. Germline CDR1 is SGDLS and CDR2 is YYNGEE. This CDR3 is 12 amino acids long. V lost 3 bases and J lost 5, with 3 bases in between. The CDR3 DNA reads TGTGCCAGCAGCGCCAATAATTCACCCCTCCACTTT. This codes for CASSANNSPLHF.

This clone was counted ten times or more. This chain joins TRBV5-1 and TRBJ2-1; D gene ambiguous. Germline assignment: CDR1 SGHRS and CDR2 YFSETQ. This CDR3 contains 12 residues. V lost 0 bases to trimming and J lost 7 bases, with 5 bases between them. In DNA form, the CDR3 reads TGCGCCAGCAGCTTGGCTCGGAATGAGCAGTTCTTC. Translating it yields CASSLARNEQFF.

In this sample, this clone turned up once. J is TRBJ1-6 and V is TRBV7-9; D unclear. V gave up 4 bases and J gave up 7 bases, with 17 bases separating them. The CDR3 is 16 amino acids. Per germline, CDR1 SEHNR and CDR2 FQNEAQ (reference sequence). The CDR3 DNA reads as TGTGCCAGCAGCTCGACATCGACGGGGAAAAATTCACCCCTCCACTTT. As protein: CASSSTSTGKNSPLHF. Supplemented by reference TRBV7-9 and TRBJ1-6, the full variable domain reads DTGVSQNPRHKITKRGQNVTFRCDPISEHNRLYWYRQTLGQGPEFLTYFQNEAQLEKSRLLSDRFSAERPKGSFSTLEIQRTEQGDSAMYLCASSSTSTGKNSPLHFGNGTRLTVT.

This clone has a single count. The rearrangement links TRBV28 to TRBJ1-3; 7 nucleotides agree with TRBD1. Looked up from germline, CDR1 is MDHEN and CDR2 is SYDVKM. The V and J ends lost 1 base and 0 bases, in that order; junction bases with no gene match: 9. The CDR3 runs to 18 residues. Here the CDR3 reads CASSLLGGQSLSGNTIYF. CDR3 coding DNA: TGTGCCAGCAGTTTATTAGGGGGACAGAGCCTCTCTGGAAACACCATATATTTT.

The CDR3 is CASQGNSYEQYF. As DNA, the CDR3 is TGTGCCAGTCAGGGGAACTCCTACGAGCAGTACTTC. The genes are TRBV19 and TRBJ2-7, with D perhaps matching TRBD1 (6 bases). Germline CDR1 and CDR2: LNHDA and SQIVND (reference sequence). The CDR3 extends over 12 amino acids. V was cut by 8 bases and J by 0 bases, with 8 bases left in between. Supplemented by reference TRBV19 and TRBJ2-7, the full variable domain reads DGGITQSPKYLFRKEGQNVTLSCEQNLNHDAMYWYRQDPGQGLRLIYYSQIVNDFQKGDIAEGYSVSREKKESFPLTVTSAQKNPTAFYLCASQGNSYEQYFGPGTRLTVT.

This rearrangement joins TRBV4-1 to TRBJ2-7, with 8 positions matching TRBD1. The CDR3 has 15 residues. CDR1 MGHRA and CDR2 YSYEKL come from the germline V gene. Trimming removed 1 base from V and 5 bases from J; junction bases left unmatched: 7. The CDR3 protein is CASSQVDRGWDEQYF. In nucleotides, the CDR3 is TGCGCCAGCAGCCAAGTAGACAGGGGATGGGACGAGCAGTACTTC.

The chain recombines TRBV19 with TRBJ2-1; 10 bases align to TRBD2. From germline, CDR1 is LNHDA and CDR2 SQIVND (reference sequence). The CDR3 runs 15 residues. V trimming: 6 bases; J trimming: 3 bases; junction bases outside the gene matches: 5. In DNA form, the CDR3 reads TGTGCCAGTAGCCAAGGACTAGCGGTCTACAATGAGCAGTTCTTC. As protein: CASSQGLAVYNEQFF. Supplemented by reference TRBV19 and TRBJ2-1, the full variable domain reads DGGITQSPKYLFRKEGQNVTLSCEQNLNHDAMYWYRQDPGQGLRLIYYSQIVNDFQKGDIAEGYSVSREKKESFPLTVTSAQKNPTAFYLCASSQGLAVYNEQFFGPGTRLTVL.

This clone showed up just a few times. The chain recombines TRBV28 with TRBJ1-5; D remains ambiguous. V was trimmed by 6 bases and J by 6 bases, leaving 15 bases between them. This CDR3 has 14 residues. Per germline, CDR1 MDHEN and CDR2 SYDVKM. In nucleotides, the CDR3 is TGTGCCAGCAGCCCTGTAGAGGGTTTTCAGCCCCAGCATTTT. This codes for CASSPVEGFQPQHF.

This chain joins TRBV15 and TRBJ1-4; D remains ambiguous. Germline V lookup: CDR1 LNHNV, CDR2 YYDKDF (reference sequence). There are 13 residues in the CDR3. Trimming took off 0 bases at V and 5 bases at J, with 4 bases between the two ends. CDR3 sequence reads: CATSREANEKLFF. CDR3 in DNA: TGTGCCACCAGCAGAGAAGCAAATGAAAAACTGTTTTTT.

This chain uses TRBV7-9 with TRBJ2-7, with no clear D. The CDR3 is made up of 13 amino acids. V dropped 5 bases and J dropped 6 bases, with 14 bases sitting between them. In germline, CDR1 is SEHNR, CDR2 FQNEAQ (reference sequence). CDR3 protein: CASSPTILPEQYF. The CDR3 nucleotides read TGTGCCAGCAGCCCAACCATCCTCCCCGAGCAGTACTTC. The variable domain in full, completed from reference TRBV7-9 and TRBJ2-7, reads DTGVSQNPRHKITKRGQNVTFRCDPISEHNRLYWYRQTLGQGPEFLTYFQNEAQLEKSRLLSDRFSAERPKGSFSTLEIQRTEQGDSAMYLCASSPTILPEQYFGPGTRLTVT.

This chain links TRBV6-5 with TRBJ1-4; the D is unclear. Germline V gene lookup returns CDR1 MNHEY and CDR2 SVGAGI. V lost 4 bases and J 6 bases, leaving 12 bases between the germline ends. This CDR3 is built from 14 residues. The CDR3: CASSLRAPYEKLFF. In nucleotides, the CDR3 is TGTGCCAGCAGTTTAAGGGCCCCATATGAAAAACTGTTTTTT.

The chain links TRBV5-5 to TRBJ2-3; 7 bases fit TRBD1. Germline-derived CDR1 and CDR2 are SGHKS and YYEKEE (reference sequence). After removal of 5 bases from V and 2 bases from J, the junction contained 14 bases not matched to a gene. The CDR3 is 17 amino acids. CDR3 loop: CASSTVGTDHSTDTQYF. CDR3 DNA: TGTGCCAGCAGTACAGTTGGGACAGACCATTCCACAGATACGCAGTATTTT.

The chain combines TRBV5-4 with TRBJ1-3; tentatively, D is TRBD1 (5 bases). Between the trimmed V and J ends, which lost 2 bases and 0 bases, there was a span of 6 bases. This CDR3 has 14 amino acids. Per germline, CDR1 SGHNT and CDR2 YYREEE (reference sequence). CDR3 nucleotides: TGTGCCAGCAGCTTAGGGGCCTCTGGAAACACCATATATTTT. Protein product: CASSLGASGNTIYF.